The 9 T cell receptor beta chains below were found in one sample sequenced in a study of CD8 T cells in Susac syndrome. The authors reverse transcribed roughly 0.5 to 1 ug RNA with random hexamers. TCRdb recomputed calls from the immunoSEQ multiplex PCR reads with MiXCR, one row per CDR3 protein. Among around 160,000 distinct CDR3 sequences listed, roughly 95% were seen once. Sequences were obtained from CD4+ T cells from PBMCs. The receptors stem from a human donor in good health.

This chain links TRBV7-6 with TRBJ2-7; the D gene could be TRBD1 or TRBD2 (5 bases each). Germline lookup yields CDR1 SGHVS and CDR2 FNYEAQ. V lost 0 bases to trimming and J lost 4 bases, with 16 bases between them. The CDR3 loop spans 16 amino acids. The CDR3 here is CASSLANRDQEYEQYF. As DNA, the CDR3 is TGTGCCAGCAGCTTAGCGAACCGGGACCAAGAATACGAGCAGTACTTC.

The chain recombines TRBV12-3 or TRBV12-4 with TRBJ1-1; D uncertain. Trimming removed 3 bases from V and 6 bases from J, with 11 bases in between. CDR3 length: 13 residues. The CDR3 sequence is CASSFWGRPEAFF. CDR3 nucleotide sequence: TGTGCCAGCAGTTTCTGGGGTAGACCTGAAGCTTTCTTT.

This sequence joins TRBV20-1 and TRBJ2-7; 7 bases are a match to TRBD1. The CDR3 has 14 amino acids. Looked up from germline, CDR1 is DFQATT and CDR2 is SNEGSKA (reference sequence). J lost 3 bases, V lost 6 bases, and 11 bases had no gene match. Here the CDR3 reads CSAPRDRSLYEQYF. The DNA of the CDR3 is TGCAGTGCCCCCCGGGACAGATCTCTCTACGAGCAGTACTTC.

This rearrangement joins TRBV2 to TRBJ1-5, with D maybe TRBD1 (6 bases). The CDR3 runs 14 residues. Trimming cost V 6 bases and J 8 bases, with 17 bases left between them. The germline V gene encodes CDR1 SNHLY and CDR2 FYNNEI. The CDR3 spells CASRETGAKKPQHF. The CDR3 region has the DNA TGTGCCAGCAGGGAGACAGGCGCCAAAAAGCCCCAGCATTTT.

The chain couples TRBV12-3 or TRBV12-4 to TRBJ1-2; 11 positions agree with TRBD1. The CDR3 runs to 15 residues. The V gene end was trimmed by 8 bases and the J gene end by 10 bases; junction bases not matched to a gene: 15. This CDR3 is CASGKPGQGAIDYTF. The CDR3 nucleotides read TGTGCCAGCGGAAAGCCCGGACAGGGGGCTATAGACTACACCTTC.

The V call is TRBV20-1, the J call TRBJ2-1; 8 nucleotides align to TRBD2. Germline V gene sequence: CDR1 DFQATT, CDR2 SNEGSKA (reference sequence). The CDR3 length is 15 residues. V lost 0 bases, J lost 5 bases, and 6 bases stayed unmatched. The CDR3 DNA sequence: TGCAGTGCTAGAGACCCGGGGGGGATTAACAATGAGCAGTTCTTC. Translation gives CSARDPGGINNEQFF.

This chain uses TRBV7-2 with TRBJ2-7; D may be TRBD1 or TRBD2 (5 bases each). V shed 3 bases and J shed 4 bases, with 13 bases lying between them. Germline V gene data show CDR1 as SGHTA and CDR2 as FQGNSA. The CDR3 is 14 amino acids. The CDR3: CASSFGFGGYEQYF. Here the CDR3 DNA reads TGTGCCAGCAGCTTCGGTTTTGGGGGATACGAGCAGTACTTC.

The chain recombines TRBV2 with TRBJ1-5, with D hard to call. V was shortened by 3 bases and J by 9 bases, with 9 bases between the two germline ends. Germline V gene data show CDR1 as SNHLY and CDR2 as FYNNEI. The CDR3 is 12 amino acids. Here the CDR3 DNA reads TGTGCCAGCAGTGACAGCTTCCCGCCCCAGCATTTT. Its translation is CASSDSFPPQHF.

This sequence joins TRBV6-5 and TRBJ1-2, with D unclear. With 6 bases removed from V and 6 bases from J, the gap between germline ends came to 17 bases. Germline loops: CDR1 MNHEY, CDR2 SVGAGI. This CDR3 contains 14 residues. The DNA of the CDR3 is TGTGCCAGCAGGTTAGAGAGTTCGGGAGATGGCTACACCTTC. Its protein product is CASRLESSGDGYTF.